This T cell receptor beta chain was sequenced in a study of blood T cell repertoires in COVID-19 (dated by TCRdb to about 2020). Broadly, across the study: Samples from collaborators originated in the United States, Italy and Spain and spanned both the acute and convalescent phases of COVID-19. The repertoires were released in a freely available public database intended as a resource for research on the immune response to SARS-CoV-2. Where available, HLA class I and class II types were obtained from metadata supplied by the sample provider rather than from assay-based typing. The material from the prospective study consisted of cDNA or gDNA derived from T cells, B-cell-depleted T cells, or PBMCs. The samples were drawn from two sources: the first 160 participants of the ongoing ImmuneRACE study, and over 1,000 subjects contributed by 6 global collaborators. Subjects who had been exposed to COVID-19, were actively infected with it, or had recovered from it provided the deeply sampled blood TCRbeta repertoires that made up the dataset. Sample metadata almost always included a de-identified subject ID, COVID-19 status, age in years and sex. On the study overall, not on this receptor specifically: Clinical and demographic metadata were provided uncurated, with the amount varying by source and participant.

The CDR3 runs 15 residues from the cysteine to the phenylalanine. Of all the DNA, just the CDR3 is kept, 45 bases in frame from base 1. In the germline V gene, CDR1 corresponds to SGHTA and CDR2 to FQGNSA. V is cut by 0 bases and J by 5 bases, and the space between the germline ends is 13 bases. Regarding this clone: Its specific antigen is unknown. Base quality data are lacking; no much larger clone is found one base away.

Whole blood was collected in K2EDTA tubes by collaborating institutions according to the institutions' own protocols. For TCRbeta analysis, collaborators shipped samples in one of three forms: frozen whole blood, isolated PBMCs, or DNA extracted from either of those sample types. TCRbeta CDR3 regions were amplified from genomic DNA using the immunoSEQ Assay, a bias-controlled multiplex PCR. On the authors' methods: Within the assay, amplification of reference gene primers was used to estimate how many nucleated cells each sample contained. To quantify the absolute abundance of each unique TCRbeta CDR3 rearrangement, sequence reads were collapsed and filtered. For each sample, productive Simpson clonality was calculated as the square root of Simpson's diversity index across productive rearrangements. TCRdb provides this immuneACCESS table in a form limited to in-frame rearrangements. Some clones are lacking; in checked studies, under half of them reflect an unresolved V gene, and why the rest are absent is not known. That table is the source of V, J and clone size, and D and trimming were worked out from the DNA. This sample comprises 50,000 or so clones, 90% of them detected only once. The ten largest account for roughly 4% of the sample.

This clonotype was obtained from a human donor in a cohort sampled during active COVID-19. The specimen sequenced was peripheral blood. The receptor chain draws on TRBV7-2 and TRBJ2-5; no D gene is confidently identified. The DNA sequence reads TGTGCCAGCAGCTTAGCCCTTTGGTCTGAGGAGACCCAGTACTTC. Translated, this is CASSLALWSEETQYF.